This T cell receptor beta chain was sequenced for a study of blood T cell repertoires in COVID-19 (dated by TCRdb to 2019 to 2021). About the study as a whole: The collaborator samples originated in the United States, Italy and Spain and spanned the acute and convalescent phases of COVID-19. Where HLA class I and class II types were available, the types were taken from metadata supplied by the sample provider, not from assay-based typing. Deeply sampled blood TCRbeta repertoires from subjects exposed to, actively infected with, or recovered from COVID-19 were included in the dataset. The material from the prospective study consisted of cDNA or gDNA derived from T cells, B-cell-depleted T cells, or PBMCs. The repertoires were made available in a free public database intended to serve as a resource for research on the immune response to SARS-CoV-2. A de-identified subject ID, COVID-19 status, age in years and sex were almost always included in the sample metadata. The samples were drawn from two sources: the first 160 participants of the ongoing ImmuneRACE study, and 1,000 to 1,500 subjects contributed by 6 global collaborators.

TCRbeta CDR3 regions were amplified from genomic DNA using the immunoSEQ Assay, a bias-controlled multiplex PCR. Per the source publication's procedure: Within the assay, amplification of reference gene primers was used to estimate how many nucleated cells each sample contained. To quantify the absolute abundance of each unique TCRbeta CDR3 rearrangement, sequence reads were collapsed and filtered. For each sample, productive Simpson clonality was calculated as the square root of Simpson's diversity index over productive rearrangements. In its TCRdb copy, this immuneACCESS table keeps in-frame sequences only and misses some clones. Where compared with another copy, unresolved V genes explain less than half of these, and the others have no known cause. V, J and clone size were drawn from that table, and D and trimming were deduced from the DNA. The table for this sample lists approximately 210,000 clones; roughly 87% of them were counted only once. 1.9% of the sample lies in the top ten.

The collaborating institutions used their own protocols to collect whole blood in K2EDTA tubes. For TCRbeta analysis, collaborators shipped samples in one of three forms: frozen whole blood, isolated PBMCs, or DNA extracted from either of those sample types. The paper's findings and limits, for the study overall: Clinical and demographic metadata were provided uncurated, with the amount varying by source and participant.

The CDR3 holds 16 amino acids from the cysteine to the phenylalanine. The retained sequence is limited to the CDR3, 48 bases, with the frame set at the first base. This clone was found once. The specificity of this receptor is unknown. Nothing much larger sits one base from this clone, and base qualities are not available. This TCR was sampled from a man aged 35-49 years with active or convalescent COVID-19. The sample taken for sequencing was peripheral blood. The sequence is built from TRBV21-1 and TRBJ2-5; the DNA was not compared with TRBD1, the D call given in the table. TRBV21-1 is a pseudogene locus. The CDR3 protein sequence reads: CASSKRGTEVRQTQYF. The bases are TGTGCCAGCAGCAAAAGGGGGACAGAGGTGAGGCAAACCCAGTACTTC.